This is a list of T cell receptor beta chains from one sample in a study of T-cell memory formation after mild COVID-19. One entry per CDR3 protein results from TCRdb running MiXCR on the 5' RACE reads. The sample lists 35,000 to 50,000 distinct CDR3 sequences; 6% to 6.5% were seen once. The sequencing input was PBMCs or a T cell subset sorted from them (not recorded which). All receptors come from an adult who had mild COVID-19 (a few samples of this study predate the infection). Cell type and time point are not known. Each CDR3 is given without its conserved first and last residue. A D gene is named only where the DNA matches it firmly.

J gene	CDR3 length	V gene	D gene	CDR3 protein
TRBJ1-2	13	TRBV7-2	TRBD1	ASSPRQGPRGGYT
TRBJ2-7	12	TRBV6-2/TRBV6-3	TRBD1	ASRPGTGVLEQY
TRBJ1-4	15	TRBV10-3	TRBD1	AISGDSQGPIGEKLF
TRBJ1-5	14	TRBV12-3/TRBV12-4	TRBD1	ASSQGQGIGNQPQH
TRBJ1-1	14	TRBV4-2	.	ASSQLLGGLGTEAF
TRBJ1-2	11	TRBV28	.	ASSLQGSYGYT
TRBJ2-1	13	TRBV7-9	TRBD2	ASSSQRGVYNEQF
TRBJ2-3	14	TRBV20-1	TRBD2	SARRVAGGRKDTQY
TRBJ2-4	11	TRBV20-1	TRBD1	SAELGTGRIQY
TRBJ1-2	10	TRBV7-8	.	ASSQPDYGYT
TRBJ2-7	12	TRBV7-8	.	ASTLGHQSYEQY
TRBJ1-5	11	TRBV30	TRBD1	ACGQGQNQPQH
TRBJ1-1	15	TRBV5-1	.	ASSLGGAGVMNTEAF
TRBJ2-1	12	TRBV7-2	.	ASSSRADANEQF
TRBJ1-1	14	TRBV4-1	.	ASSQGGSFRNTEAF
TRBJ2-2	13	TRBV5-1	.	ASSPRSRNTGELF
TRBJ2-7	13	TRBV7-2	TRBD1	ASSSRGTGPYEQY
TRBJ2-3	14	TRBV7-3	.	ASSLSPGVGTDTQY
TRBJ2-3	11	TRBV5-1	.	ASSWTHTDTQY
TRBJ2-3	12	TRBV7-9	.	ASSLGMGTDTQY
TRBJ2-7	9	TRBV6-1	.	ASSDRYEQY
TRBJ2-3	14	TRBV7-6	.	ASSSKYRDSTDTQY
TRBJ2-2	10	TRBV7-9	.	ASSQSTGELF
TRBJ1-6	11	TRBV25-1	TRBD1	AAQGSFGSPLH
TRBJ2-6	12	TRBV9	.	ASSVAPEANVLT
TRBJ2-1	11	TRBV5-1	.	ASSLDRYNEQF
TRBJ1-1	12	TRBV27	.	ASSLSPRGTEAF
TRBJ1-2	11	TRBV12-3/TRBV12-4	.	ASSHGLLSGYT
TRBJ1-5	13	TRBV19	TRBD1	ASTPTGDVNQPQH
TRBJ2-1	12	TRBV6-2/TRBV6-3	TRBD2	ASVAGVSYNEQF
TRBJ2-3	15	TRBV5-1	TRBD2	ASSLVGTSGAGDTQY
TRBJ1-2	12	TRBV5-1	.	ASSQETALYGYT
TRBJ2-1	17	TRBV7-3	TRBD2	ASSLTPPGLAGVRGRQF
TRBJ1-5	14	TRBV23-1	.	ASEGARQGFDQPQH
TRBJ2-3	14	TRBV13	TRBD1	ASSSGTGLVTDTQY
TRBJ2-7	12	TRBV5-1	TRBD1	ASSLETGTNEQY
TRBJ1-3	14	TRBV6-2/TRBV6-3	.	ASSPPGPNSGNTIY
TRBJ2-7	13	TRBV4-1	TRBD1	ASSQGQGPRYEQY
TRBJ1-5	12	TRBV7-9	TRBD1	ASSYKGAIQPQH
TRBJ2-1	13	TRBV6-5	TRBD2	ASSYGGGTYNEQF
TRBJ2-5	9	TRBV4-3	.	ASSPKETQY
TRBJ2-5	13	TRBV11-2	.	ASSLVGTIQETQY
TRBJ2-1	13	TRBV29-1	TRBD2	SAGGLAAVYNEQF
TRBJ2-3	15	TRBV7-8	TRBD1	ASSQTGTGSPTDTQY
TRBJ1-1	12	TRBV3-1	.	ASSQDTKNTEAF
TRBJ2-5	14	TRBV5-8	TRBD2	ASSPRAGGLQETQY
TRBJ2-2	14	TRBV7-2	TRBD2	ASSSGLAGGTGELF
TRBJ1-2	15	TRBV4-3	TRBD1	ASSQEKSHRGNYGYT
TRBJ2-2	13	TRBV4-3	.	ASSQDLRQSGELF
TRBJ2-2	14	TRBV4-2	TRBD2	ASSREAGVDTGELF
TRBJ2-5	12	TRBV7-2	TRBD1	ASSVDRGQETQY